This TCR beta chain was sequenced during a study of T cells after yellow fever vaccination. V was trimmed by 3 bases and J by 4 bases, leaving 11 bases between them. The length of the CDR3 is 14 residues. TCRdb re-derived calls from the 5' RACE reads in MiXCR, one entry per CDR3 protein. The sample yields about 10,000 distinct CDR3 sequences, roughly 4.8% seen once. Sequenced material: PBMCs, either bulk or a sorted T-cell subset (CD4+, CD8+, memory, or dextramer-sorted; not recorded which), taken approximately 16 days after the first yellow fever vaccination. The chain has TRBV12-3 or TRBV12-4 and TRBJ2-3; D uncertain. This clonotype originated in a man between 18 and 35 years old who received the YFV17D yellow fever vaccine. Written as DNA, the CDR3 is TGTGCCAGCAGTTTTTATCGTATCCCAGATACGCAGTATTTT. This sequence encodes CASSFYRIPDTQYF.